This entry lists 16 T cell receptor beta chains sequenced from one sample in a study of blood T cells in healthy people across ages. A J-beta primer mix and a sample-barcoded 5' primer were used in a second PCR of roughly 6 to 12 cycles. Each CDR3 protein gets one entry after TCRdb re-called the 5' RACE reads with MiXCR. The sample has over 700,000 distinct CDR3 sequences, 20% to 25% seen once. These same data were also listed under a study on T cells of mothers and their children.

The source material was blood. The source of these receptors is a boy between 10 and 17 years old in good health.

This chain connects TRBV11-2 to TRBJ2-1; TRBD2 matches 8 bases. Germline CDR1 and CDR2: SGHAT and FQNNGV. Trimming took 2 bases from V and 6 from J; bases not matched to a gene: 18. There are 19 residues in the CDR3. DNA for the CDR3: TGTGCCAGCAGCTTATACACGGGGGGGGAGACCCAGAGGGGCAATGAGCAGTTCTTC. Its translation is CASSLYTGGETQRGNEQFF.

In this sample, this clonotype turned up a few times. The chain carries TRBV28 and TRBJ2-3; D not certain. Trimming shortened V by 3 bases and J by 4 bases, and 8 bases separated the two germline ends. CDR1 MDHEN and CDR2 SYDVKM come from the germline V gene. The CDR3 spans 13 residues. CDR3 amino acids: CASSFFWADTQYF. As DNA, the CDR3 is TGTGCCAGCAGTTTCTTTTGGGCAGATACGCAGTATTTT.

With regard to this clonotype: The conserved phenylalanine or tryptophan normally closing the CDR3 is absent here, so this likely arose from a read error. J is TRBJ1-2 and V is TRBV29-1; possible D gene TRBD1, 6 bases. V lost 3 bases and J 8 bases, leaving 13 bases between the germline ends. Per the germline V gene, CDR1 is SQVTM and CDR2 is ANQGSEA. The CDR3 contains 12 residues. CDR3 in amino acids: CSVDTGGEGYTL. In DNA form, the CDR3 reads TGCAGCGTTGATACTGGGGGCGAGGGCTACACCCTC.

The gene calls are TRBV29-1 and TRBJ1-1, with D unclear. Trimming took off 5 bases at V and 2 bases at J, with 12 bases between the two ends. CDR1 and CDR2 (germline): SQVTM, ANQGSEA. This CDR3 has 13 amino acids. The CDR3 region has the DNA TGCAGCGTTTCCGGGGTCCTAAACACTGAAGCTTTCTTT. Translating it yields CSVSGVLNTEAFF. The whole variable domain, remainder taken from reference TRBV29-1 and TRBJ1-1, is SAVISQKPSRDICQRGTSLTIQCQVDSQVTMMFWYRQQPGQSLTLIATANQGSEATYESGFVIDKFPISRPNLTFSTLTVSNMSPEDSSIYLCSVSGVLNTEAFFGQGTRLTVV.

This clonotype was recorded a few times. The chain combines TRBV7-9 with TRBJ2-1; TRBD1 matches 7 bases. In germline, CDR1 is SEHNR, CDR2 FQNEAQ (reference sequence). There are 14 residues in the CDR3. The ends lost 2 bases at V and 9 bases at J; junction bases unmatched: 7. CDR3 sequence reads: CASSLLQGVTEQFF. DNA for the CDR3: TGTGCCAGCAGCTTACTTCAGGGGGTTACTGAGCAGTTCTTC.

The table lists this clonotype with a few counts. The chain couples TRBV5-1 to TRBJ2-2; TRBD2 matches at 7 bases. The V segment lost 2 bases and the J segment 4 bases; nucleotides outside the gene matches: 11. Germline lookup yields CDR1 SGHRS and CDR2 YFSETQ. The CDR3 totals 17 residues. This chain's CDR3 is CASSFIRLADSTGELFF. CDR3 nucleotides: TGCGCCAGCAGCTTCATACGGCTAGCGGACTCCACCGGGGAGCTGTTTTTT.

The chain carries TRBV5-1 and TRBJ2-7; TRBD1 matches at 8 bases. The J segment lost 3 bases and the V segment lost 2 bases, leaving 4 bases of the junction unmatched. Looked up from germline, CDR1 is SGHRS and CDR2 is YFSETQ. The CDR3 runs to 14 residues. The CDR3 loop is CASSFGQGNYEQYF. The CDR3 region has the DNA TGCGCCAGCAGCTTCGGACAGGGAAACTACGAGCAGTACTTC. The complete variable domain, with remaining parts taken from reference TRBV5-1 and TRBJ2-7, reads KAGVTQTPRYLIKTRGQQVTLSCSPISGHRSVSWYQQTPGQGLQFLFEYFSETQRNKGNFPGRFSGRQFSNSRSEMNVSTLELGDSALYLCASSFGQGNYEQYFGPGTRLTVT.

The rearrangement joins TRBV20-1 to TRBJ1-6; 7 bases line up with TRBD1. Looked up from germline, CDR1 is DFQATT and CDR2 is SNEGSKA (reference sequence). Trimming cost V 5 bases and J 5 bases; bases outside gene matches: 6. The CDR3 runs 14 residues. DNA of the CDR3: TGCAGTGCTTACGAGGGACAGAATAATTCACCCCTCCACTTT. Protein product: CSAYEGQNNSPLHF.

The CDR3 DNA follows: TGTGCCAGCAGTTTATTCAGGGGGCCGGGGGCCTACGAGCAGTACTTC. This encodes CASSLFRGPGAYEQYF. The rearrangement links TRBV28 to TRBJ2-5, with 8 nucleotides matching TRBD1. The J call may be in error: the DNA end matches TRBJ2-7 better. The CDR3 runs 16 residues. Germline lookup yields CDR1 MDHEN and CDR2 SYDVKM.

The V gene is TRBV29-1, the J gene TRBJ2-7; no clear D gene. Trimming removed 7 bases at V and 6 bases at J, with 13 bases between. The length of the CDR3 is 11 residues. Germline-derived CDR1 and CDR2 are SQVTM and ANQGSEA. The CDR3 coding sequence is TGCAGCGCCGCCTGGGAATCCGAGCAGTACTTC. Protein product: CSAAWESEQYF.

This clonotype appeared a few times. The CDR3 nucleotides are TGTGCCAGCAGCGCCCCGACAGGGGCCTATAATTCACCCCTCCACTTT. Translated: CASSAPTGAYNSPLHF. The chain carries TRBV5-5 and TRBJ1-6; 8 positions match TRBD1. The CDR3 extends over 16 amino acids. CDR1 and CDR2 from the germline V gene are SGHKS and YYEKEE (reference sequence). J was trimmed by 2 bases and V by 4 bases; bases with no gene match: 5. The variable domain in full, completed from reference TRBV5-5 and TRBJ1-6, reads DAGVTQSPTHLIKTRGQQVTLRCSPISGHKSVSWYQQVLGQGPQFIFQYYEKEERGRGNFPDRFSARQFPNYSSELNVNALLLGDSALYLCASSAPTGAYNSPLHFGNGTRLTVT.

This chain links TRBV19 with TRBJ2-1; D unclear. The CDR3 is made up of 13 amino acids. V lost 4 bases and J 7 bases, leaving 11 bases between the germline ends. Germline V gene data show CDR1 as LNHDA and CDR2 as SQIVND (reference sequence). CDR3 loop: CASSTGSRNEQFF. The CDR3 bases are TGTGCCAGTAGTACCGGATCACGAAATGAGCAGTTCTTC.

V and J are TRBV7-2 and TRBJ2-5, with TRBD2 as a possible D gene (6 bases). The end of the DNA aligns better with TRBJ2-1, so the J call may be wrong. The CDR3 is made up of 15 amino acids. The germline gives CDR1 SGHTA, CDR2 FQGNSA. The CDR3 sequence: CASSFGLPGYNEQFF. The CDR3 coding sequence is TGTGCCAGCAGCTTCGGACTACCTGGATACAATGAGCAGTTCTTC.

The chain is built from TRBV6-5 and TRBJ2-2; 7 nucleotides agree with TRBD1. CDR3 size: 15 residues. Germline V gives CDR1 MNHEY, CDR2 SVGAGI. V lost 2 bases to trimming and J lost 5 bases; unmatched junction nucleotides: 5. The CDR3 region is CASSYRQGVTGELFF. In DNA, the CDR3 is TGTGCCAGCAGTTACCGACAGGGAGTAACCGGGGAGCTGTTTTTT.

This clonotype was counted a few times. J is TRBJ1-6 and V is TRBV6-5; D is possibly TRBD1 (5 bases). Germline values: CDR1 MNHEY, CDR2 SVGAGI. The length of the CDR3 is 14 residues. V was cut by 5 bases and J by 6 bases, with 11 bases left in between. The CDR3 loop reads CASSLGRINSPLHF. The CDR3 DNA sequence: TGTGCCAGCAGTCTGGGACGGATTAATTCACCCCTCCACTTT.

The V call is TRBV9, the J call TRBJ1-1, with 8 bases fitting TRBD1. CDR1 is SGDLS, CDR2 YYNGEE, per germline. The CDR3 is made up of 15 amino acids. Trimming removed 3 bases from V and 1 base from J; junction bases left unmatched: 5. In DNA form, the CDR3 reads TGTGCCAGCAGCGCACGGGGACAGGCGAACACTGAAGCTTTCTTT. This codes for CASSARGQANTEAFF.